The T cell receptor (beta chain) under discussion was sequenced for a study of blood T cells in healthy people across ages. Through a sample-barcoded 5' primer and a J-beta primer mix, a second PCR was run for about 6 to 12 cycles. MiXCR, run by TCRdb on the 5' RACE reads, gives a single entry per CDR3 protein. The sample records approximately 800,000 distinct CDR3 sequences, roughly 24% being singletons. This clonotype occurred once. The antigen remains undetermined. Overall study findings and caveats: Unsorted PBMC material precluded a definitive naive versus antigen-experienced comparison. Donor CMV status was unknown, possibly confounding expanded clonotype changes.

Each sample provided at least 6 micrograms of extracted total RNA. The same sample was also studied in work on T cells of mothers and their children. That source adds: Related pairs of mothers and children showed slightly higher, non-significant overlap versus unrelated pairs.

Sequencing used blood. The receptor's source is a boy aged 5-17 years in good health.

CDR3 loop: CASSYGQGMGGYTF. Here the CDR3 DNA reads TGTGCCAGCAGCTACGGACAGGGGATGGGGGGCTACACCTTC. The chain has TRBV7-9 and TRBJ1-2, with 9 bases identical to TRBD1. With 4 bases clipped from V and 8 bases from J, the junction kept 8 bases outside the gene matches. The CDR3 runs 14 residues. Per the germline V gene, CDR1 is SEHNR and CDR2 is FQNEAQ (reference sequence).